The source of this T cell receptor (beta chain) is a study of T cell responses to AZD1222 COVID-19 vaccine. A word on this clone: The antigen is unknown.

Study-wide results and limits: White British people made up most donors, females outnumbered males, and clonal diversity was possibly underestimated. Compared with day 0, the breadth and depth of the Spike-specific TCR repertoire rose significantly after two doses of AZD1222. Variant regions that are unmutated are reportedly the target of nearly half of spike-specific TCRs.

The CDR3 totals 13 residues. Germline lookup yields CDR1 SNHLY and CDR2 FYNNEI. The V end was cut by 5 bases, the J end by 3 bases, with 8 bases between. Sequencing used immunoSEQ multiplex PCR; TCRdb keeps in-frame clones, though not all of them. The sample includes about 120,000 clones, 88% of them seen just once. The sample was peripheral blood, taken on day 0 of AZD1222 vaccination. The clonotype was recovered from an adult in good health. This sequence joins TRBV2 and TRBJ1-5, with TRBD1 as a possible D gene (5 bases). The CDR3 nucleotides are TGTGCCAGCAGTCGGGACTTCAATCAGCCCCAGCATTTT. This sequence encodes CASSRDFNQPQHF.